These 2 T cell receptor beta chains came from one sample sequenced in a study of CD8 T cells in ankylosing spondylitis. General observations from the study: Seven to nine highly homologous variants made up a TCR beta motif, and this motif appeared characteristic of ankylosing spondylitis blood.

The antigens these receptors bind are not known. TCRdb passed the 5' RACE reads through MiXCR, listing each CDR3 protein once. The table shows 800,000 to 900,000 distinct CDR3 sequences, with approximately 12% occurring only once. Sequencing was carried out using blood, either unsorted or a sorted T cell fraction (not recorded which). The receptors stem from a male donor with ankylosing spondylitis.

In regard to this clonotype: This sequence may be a read error, since a much larger clone differs from it by one base. The V call is TRBV7-2, the J call TRBJ2-7; D remains ambiguous. The CDR3 runs to 12 residues. Germline V CDR1 and CDR2: SGHTA, FQGNSA. The CDR3 bases are TGTCCCAGCAGCTCATCGGGCTACGAGCAGTACTTC. Protein: CPSSSSGYEQYF.

J is TRBJ2-7 and V is TRBV9; 7 nucleotides line up with TRBD2. The CDR3 is 15 residues long. The V gene's germline CDR1 is SGDLS and CDR2 YYNGEE. The trim removed 2 bases at V and 3 bases at J, leaving 8 bases unmatched. This chain's CDR3 is CASSVVGGGFYEQYF. CDR3 nucleotide sequence: TGTGCCAGCAGCGTGGTCGGCGGGGGATTCTACGAGCAGTACTTC.